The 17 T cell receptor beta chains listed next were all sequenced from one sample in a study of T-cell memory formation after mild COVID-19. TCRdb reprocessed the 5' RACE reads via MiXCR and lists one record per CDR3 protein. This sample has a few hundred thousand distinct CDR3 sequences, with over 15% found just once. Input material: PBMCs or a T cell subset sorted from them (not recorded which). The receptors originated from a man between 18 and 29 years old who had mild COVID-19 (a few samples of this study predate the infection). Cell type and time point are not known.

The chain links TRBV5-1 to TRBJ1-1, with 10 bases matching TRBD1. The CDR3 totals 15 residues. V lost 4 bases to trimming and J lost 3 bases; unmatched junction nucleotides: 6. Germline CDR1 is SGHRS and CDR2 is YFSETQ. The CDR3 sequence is CASSRQGAGDTEAFF. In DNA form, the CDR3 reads TGCGCCAGCAGCCGACAGGGGGCGGGGGACACTGAAGCTTTCTTT. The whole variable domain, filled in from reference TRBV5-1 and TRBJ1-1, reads KAGVTQTPRYLIKTRGQQVTLSCSPISGHRSVSWYQQTPGQGLQFLFEYFSETQRNKGNFPGRFSGRQFSNSRSEMNVSTLELGDSALYLCASSRQGAGDTEAFFGQGTRLTVV.

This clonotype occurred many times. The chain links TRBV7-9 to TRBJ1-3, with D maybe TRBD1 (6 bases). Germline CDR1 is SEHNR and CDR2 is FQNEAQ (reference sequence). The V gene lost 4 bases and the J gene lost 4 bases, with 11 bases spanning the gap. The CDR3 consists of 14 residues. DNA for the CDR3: TGTGCCAGCAGCTACACAGGGCGGGGAAACACCATATATTTT. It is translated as CASSYTGRGNTIYF.

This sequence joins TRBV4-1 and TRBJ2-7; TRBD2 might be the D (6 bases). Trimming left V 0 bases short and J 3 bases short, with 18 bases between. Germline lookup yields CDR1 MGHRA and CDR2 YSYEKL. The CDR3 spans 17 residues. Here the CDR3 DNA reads TGCGCCAGCAGCCAAGATAGGACGGGGGACCTTATCTACGAGCAGTACTTC. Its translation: CASSQDRTGDLIYEQYF.

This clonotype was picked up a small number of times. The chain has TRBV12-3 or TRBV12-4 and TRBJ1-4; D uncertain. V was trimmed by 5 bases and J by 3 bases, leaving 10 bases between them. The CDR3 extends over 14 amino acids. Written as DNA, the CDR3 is TGTGCCAGCAGTCGTCCAGAGTCTAATGAAAAACTGTTTTTT. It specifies CASSRPESNEKLFF.

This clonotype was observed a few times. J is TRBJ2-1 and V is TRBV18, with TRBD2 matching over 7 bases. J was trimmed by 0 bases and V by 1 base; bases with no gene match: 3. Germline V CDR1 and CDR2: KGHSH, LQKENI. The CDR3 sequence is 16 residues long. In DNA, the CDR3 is TGTGCCAGCTCACCACTGCGGGGGAGCTCCTACAATGAGCAGTTCTTC. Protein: CASSPLRGSSYNEQFF.

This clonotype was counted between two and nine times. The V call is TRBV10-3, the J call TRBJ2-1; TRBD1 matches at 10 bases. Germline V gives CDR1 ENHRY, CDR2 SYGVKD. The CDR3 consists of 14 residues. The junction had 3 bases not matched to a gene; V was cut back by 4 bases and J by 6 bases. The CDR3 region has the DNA TGTGCCATCAGTGGCGGGACAGGGGCCAATGAGCAGTTCTTC. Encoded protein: CAISGGTGANEQFF.

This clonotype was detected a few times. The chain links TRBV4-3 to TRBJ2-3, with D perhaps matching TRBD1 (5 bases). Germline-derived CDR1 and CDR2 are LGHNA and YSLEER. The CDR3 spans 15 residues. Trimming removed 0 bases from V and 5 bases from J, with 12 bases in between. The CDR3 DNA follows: TGCGCCAGCAGCCAAGAGCCAGGGATTAAAGATACGCAGTATTTT. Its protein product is CASSQEPGIKDTQYF.

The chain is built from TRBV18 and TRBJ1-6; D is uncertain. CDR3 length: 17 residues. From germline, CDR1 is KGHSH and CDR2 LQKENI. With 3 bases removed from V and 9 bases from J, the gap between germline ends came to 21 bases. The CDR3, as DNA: TGTGCCAGCTCACCTTCCCGGCTAGGGTTCGGGATTTCACCCCTCCACTTT. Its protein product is CASSPSRLGFGISPLHF. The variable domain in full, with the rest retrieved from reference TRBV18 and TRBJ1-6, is NAGVMQNPRHLVRRRGQEARLRCSPMKGHSHVYWYRQLPEEGLKFMVYLQKENIIDESGMPKERFSAEFPKEGPSILRIQQVVRGDSAAYFCASSPSRLGFGISPLHFGNGTRLTVT.

The CDR3 nucleotides read TGTGCCAGCAGCGTAGGGGGTTCCCCTCGATCACCCCTCCACTTT. It yields the protein CASSVGGSPRSPLHF. The genes are TRBV9 and TRBJ1-6; D not certain. Between the trimmed V and J ends, which lost 0 bases and 10 bases, there was a span of 14 bases. Germline CDR1 SGDLS, CDR2 YYNGEE. The CDR3 totals 15 residues.

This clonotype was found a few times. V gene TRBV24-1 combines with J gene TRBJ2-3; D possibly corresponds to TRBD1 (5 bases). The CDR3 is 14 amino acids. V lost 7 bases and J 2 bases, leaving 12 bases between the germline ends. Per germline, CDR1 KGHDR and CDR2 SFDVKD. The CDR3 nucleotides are TGTGCCACCAGCGGACAAGGGCACACAGATACGCAGTATTTT. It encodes CATSGQGHTDTQYF.

CDR3 DNA: TGTGCCAGCAGCCCAAGGACAGGGGCCCTCTGGACTACAGATACGCAGTATTTT. Its protein is CASSPRTGALWTTDTQYF. The V and J genes are TRBV7-9 and TRBJ2-3; 9 bases map to TRBD1. The germline CDR1 and CDR2 sequences are SEHNR and FQNEAQ (reference sequence). V dropped 5 bases and J dropped 3; count of bases not matched to a gene: 15. The CDR3 is made up of 18 amino acids.

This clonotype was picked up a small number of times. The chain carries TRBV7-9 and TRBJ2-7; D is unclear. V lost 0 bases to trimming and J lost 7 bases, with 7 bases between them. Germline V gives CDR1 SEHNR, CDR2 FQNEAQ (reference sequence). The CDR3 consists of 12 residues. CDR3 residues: CASSLASQEQYV. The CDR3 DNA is TGTGCCAGCAGCTTAGCGTCCCAGGAGCAGTACGTC.

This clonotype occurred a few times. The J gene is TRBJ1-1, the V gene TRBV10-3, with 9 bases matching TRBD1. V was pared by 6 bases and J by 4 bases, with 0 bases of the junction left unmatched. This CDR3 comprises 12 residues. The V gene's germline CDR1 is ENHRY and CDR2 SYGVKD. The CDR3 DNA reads TGTGCCATCAGGACAGGGGGCACTGAAGCTTTCTTT. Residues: CAIRTGGTEAFF.

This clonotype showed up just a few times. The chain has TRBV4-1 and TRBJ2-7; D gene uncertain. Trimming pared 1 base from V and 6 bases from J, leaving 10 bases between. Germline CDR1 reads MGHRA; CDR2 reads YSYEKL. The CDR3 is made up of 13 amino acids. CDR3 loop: CASSQVAYGEQYF. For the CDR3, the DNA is TGCGCCAGCAGCCAAGTAGCATACGGCGAGCAGTACTTC.

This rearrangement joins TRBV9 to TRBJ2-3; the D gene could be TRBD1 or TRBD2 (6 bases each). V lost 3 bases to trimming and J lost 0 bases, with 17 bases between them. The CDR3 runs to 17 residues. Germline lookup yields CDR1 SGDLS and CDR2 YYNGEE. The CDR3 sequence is CASSESPRGPSTDTQYF. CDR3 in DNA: TGTGCCAGCAGCGAGAGCCCCCGGGGGCCCAGCACAGATACGCAGTATTTT.

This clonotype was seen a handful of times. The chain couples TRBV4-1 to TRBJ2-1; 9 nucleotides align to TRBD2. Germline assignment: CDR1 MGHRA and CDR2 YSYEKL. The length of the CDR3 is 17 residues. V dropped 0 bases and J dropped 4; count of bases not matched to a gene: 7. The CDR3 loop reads CASSQDPASGDYNEQFF. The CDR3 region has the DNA TGCGCCAGCAGCCAAGATCCAGCTAGCGGGGATTACAATGAGCAGTTCTTC.

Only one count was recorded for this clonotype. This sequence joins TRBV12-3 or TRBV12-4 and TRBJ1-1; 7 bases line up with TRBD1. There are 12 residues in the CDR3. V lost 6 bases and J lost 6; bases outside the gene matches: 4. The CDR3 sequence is CASSPTGAEAFF. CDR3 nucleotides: TGTGCCAGCAGCCCTACAGGGGCTGAAGCTTTCTTT.